The present TCR beta chain was sequenced within a study of T cell repertoires in cytomegalovirus infection. Turning to this clonotype: The antigen remains undetermined.

TCRdb recomputed calls from the reads with MiXCR, one row per CDR3 protein. The sample holds over 45,000 distinct CDR3 sequences; under 20% are singletons and the top ten take 53%. The sample was CD8+ T cells from cultured PBMCs, taken from culture after CMV antigen stimulation. This TCR was recovered from a human donor in good health (CMV status not recorded). Some clones in this sample may be carry-over from other donors' samples.

CDR3 sequence reads: CASSQEGFGTEAFF. The CDR3 DNA reads as TGCGCCAGCAGCCAGGAGGGTTTCGGCACTGAAGCTTTCTTT. The chain combines TRBV4-3 with TRBJ1-1; D uncertain. Germline assignment: CDR1 LGHNA and CDR2 YSLEER. The CDR3 loop spans 14 amino acids. The germline V and J ends were trimmed by 3 bases and 4 bases, with 12 bases remaining between them.